This T cell receptor (beta chain) emerged from a study of blood T cell repertoires in COVID-19. At the level of the study: Material from acute and convalescent COVID-19 was sourced from the United States, Italy and Spain.

The table came from immunoSEQ multiplex PCR; TCRdb's copy has only in-frame clones and leaves some out. Counted here are 140,000 or so clones, 81% occurring once; the ten biggest clones make up around 8.8%. This CDR3 is 14 amino acids long. Germline V gives CDR1 LGHNA, CDR2 YSLEER. The ends lost 3 bases at V and 3 bases at J; junction bases unmatched: 5. The source material was peripheral blood. This rearrangement joins TRBV4-3 to TRBJ2-7; 7 nucleotides line up with TRBD2. The receptor was isolated from a human donor in a cohort sampled during active COVID-19. The CDR3 sequence: CASSHGGGDYEQYF. The CDR3 DNA is TGCGCCAGCAGCCATGGGGGAGGGGACTACGAGCAGTACTTC.